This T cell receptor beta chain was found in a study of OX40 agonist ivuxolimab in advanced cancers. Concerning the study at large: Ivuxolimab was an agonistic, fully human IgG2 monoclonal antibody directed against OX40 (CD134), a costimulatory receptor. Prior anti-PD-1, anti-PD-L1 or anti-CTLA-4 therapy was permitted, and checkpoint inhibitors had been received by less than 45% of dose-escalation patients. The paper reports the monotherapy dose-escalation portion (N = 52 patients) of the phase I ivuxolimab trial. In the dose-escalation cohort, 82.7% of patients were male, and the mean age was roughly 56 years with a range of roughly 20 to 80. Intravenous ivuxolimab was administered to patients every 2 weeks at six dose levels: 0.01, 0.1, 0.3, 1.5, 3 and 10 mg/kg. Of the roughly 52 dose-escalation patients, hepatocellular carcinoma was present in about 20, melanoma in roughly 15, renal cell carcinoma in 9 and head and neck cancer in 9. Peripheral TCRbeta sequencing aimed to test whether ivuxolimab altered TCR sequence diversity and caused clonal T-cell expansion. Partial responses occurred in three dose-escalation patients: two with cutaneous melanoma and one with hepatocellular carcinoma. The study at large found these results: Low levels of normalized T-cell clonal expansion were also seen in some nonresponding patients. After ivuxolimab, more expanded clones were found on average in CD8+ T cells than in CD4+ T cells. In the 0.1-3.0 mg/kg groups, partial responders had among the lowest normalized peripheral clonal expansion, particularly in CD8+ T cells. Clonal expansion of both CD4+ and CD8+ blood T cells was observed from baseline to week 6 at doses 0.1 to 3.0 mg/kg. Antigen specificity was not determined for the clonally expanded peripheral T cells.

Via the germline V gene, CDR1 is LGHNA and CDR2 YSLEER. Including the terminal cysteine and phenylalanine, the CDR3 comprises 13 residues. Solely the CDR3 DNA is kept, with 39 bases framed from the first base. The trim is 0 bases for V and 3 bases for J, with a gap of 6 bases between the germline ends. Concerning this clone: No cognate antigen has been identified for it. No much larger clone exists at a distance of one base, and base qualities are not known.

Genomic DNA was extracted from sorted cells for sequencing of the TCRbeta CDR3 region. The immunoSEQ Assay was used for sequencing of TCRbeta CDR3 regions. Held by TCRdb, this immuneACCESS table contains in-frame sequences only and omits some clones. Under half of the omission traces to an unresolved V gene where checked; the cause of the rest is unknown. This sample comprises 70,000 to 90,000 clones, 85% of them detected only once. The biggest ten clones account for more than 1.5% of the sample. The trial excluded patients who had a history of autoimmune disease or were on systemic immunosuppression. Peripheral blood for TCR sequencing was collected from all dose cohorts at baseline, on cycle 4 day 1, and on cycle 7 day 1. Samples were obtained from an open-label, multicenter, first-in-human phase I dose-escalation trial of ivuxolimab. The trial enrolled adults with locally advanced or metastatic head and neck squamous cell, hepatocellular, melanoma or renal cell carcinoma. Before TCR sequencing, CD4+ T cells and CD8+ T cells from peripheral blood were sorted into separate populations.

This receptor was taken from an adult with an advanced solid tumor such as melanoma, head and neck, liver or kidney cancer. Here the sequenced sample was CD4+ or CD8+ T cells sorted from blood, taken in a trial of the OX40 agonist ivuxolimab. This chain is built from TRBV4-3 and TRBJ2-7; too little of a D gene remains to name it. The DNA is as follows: TGCGCCAGCAGCCAAGATCAGAGCTACGAGCAGTACTTC. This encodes CASSQDQSYEQYF.